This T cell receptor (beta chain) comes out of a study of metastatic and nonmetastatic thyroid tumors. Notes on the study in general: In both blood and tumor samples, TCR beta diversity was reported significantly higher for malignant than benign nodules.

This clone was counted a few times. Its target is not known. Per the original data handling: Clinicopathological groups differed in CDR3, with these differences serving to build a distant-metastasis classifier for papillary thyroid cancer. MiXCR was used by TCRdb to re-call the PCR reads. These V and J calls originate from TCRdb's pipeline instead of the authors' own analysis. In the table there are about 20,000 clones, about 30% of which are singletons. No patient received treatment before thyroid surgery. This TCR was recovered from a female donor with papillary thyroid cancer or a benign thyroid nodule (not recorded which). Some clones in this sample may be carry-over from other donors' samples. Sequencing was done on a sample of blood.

The CDR3 sequence is CASTSFSPTEAFF. CDR3 DNA sequence: TGTGCCAGCACGTCTTTTTCACCCACTGAAGCTTTCTTT. This chain uses TRBV6-1 with TRBJ1-1, with D hard to call. CDR3 length: 13 amino acids. Trimming pared 7 bases from V and 4 bases from J, leaving 13 bases between. The germline V gene encodes CDR1 MNHNS and CDR2 SASEGT.